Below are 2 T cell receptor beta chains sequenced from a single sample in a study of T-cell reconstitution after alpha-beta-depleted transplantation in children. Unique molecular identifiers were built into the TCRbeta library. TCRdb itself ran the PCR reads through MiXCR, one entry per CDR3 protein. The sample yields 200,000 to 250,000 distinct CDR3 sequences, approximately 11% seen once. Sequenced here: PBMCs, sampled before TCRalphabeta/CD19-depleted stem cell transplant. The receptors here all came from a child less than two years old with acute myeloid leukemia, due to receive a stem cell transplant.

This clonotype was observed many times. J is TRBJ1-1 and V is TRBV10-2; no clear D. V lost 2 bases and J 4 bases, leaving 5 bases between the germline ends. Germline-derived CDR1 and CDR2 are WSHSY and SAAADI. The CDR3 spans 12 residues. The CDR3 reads CASSEARTEAFF. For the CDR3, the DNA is TGCGCCAGCAGTGAGGCGCGCACTGAAGCTTTCTTT.

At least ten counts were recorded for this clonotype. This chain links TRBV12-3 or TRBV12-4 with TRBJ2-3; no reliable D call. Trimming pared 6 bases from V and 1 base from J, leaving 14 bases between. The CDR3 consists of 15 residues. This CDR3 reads CASRFAPAGTDTQYF. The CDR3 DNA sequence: TGTGCCAGCAGGTTCGCCCCGGCTGGCACAGATACGCAGTATTTT.